A single sample gave rise to the 30 T cell receptor beta chains below, sequenced in a study of CD8+ T cells in alopecia areata. cDNA reverse transcribed from extracted RNA served as the sequencing template. Assay: immunoSEQ multiplex PCR; the TCRdb copy retains only in-frame clones and omits some. The sample lists around 50,000 clones, almost 97% occurring once. Material: CD8+ T cells sorted from blood, obtained at week 0. The receptors stem from a human donor with alopecia areata.

The genes are TRBV21-1 and TRBJ1-1. TRBV21-1 is shown as a pseudogene. The CDR3 has 15 amino acids. The CDR3 DNA sequence: TGTGCCAGCAGCAAAGAGGGGAGGACTCGACGGGAGGCTTTCTTT. Translation gives CASSKEGRTRREAFF.

The chain links TRBV19 to TRBJ1-1, with 8 bases identical to TRBD1. After removal of 3 bases from V and 1 base from J, the junction contained 4 bases not matched to a gene. This CDR3 spans 15 amino acids. Per germline, CDR1 LNHDA and CDR2 SQIVND (reference sequence). CDR3 loop: CASSMGTGGNTEAFF. CDR3 coding DNA: TGTGCCAGTAGTATGGGCACAGGGGGGAACACTGAAGCTTTCTTT.

This clone was recorded only once. The chain has TRBV7-9 and TRBJ2-5; D perhaps matches TRBD2 (5 bases). Trimming removed 5 bases from V and 5 bases from J, with 21 bases in between. Germline loops: CDR1 SEHNR, CDR2 FQNEAQ (reference sequence). This CDR3 region has 16 residues. As DNA, the CDR3 is TGTGCCAGCAGCCCCCGTTCCGGGGTAGGTTCGGAGACCCAGTACTTC. It codes for CASSPRSGVGSETQYF.

This clone came up once. The chain carries TRBV4-3 and TRBJ1-6; 7 bases agree with TRBD1. The CDR3 sequence is 15 residues long. V dropped 4 bases and J dropped 7; count of bases not matched to a gene: 7. Germline loops: CDR1 LGHNA, CDR2 YSLEER. The CDR3 spells CASSRRGQRNSPLHF. DNA for the CDR3: TGCGCCAGCAGCCGTCGGGGACAGCGGAATTCACCCCTCCACTTT.

The gene calls are TRBV20-1 and TRBJ1-2; possibly TRBD1 for D (5 bases). CDR3 length: 11 residues. Germline V gene sequence: CDR1 DFQATT, CDR2 SNEGSKA (reference sequence). The V end lost 6 bases, the J end lost 6 bases, and 11 bases lay between the germline ends. CDR3 sequence reads: CSAVRGDGYTF. Here the CDR3 DNA reads TGCAGTGCCGTCCGAGGGGATGGCTACACCTTC.

This rearrangement joins TRBV7-6 to TRBJ2-7; 12 bases fit TRBD2. J was trimmed by 3 bases and V by 5 bases; bases with no gene match: 5. The CDR3 consists of 15 residues. Germline V lookup: CDR1 SGHVS, CDR2 FNYEAQ. CDR3 sequence (DNA): TGTGCCAGCAGCCGGACTAGCGGGGTAAACTACGAGCAGTACTTC. It specifies CASSRTSGVNYEQYF.

Only one count was recorded for this clone. The CDR3 loop is CASSALGQGARSQPQHF. As DNA, the CDR3 is TGTGCCAGCAGCGCCCTGGGACAGGGGGCGAGAAGCCAGCCCCAGCATTTT. The V and J genes are TRBV5-5 and TRBJ1-5, with 12 bases that match TRBD1. V dropped 4 bases and J dropped 7; count of bases not matched to a gene: 12. This CDR3 contains 17 residues. The germline gives CDR1 SGHKS, CDR2 YYEKEE (reference sequence).

This clone showed up just once. The chain couples TRBV4-1 to TRBJ2-4; D not certain. This CDR3 contains 15 residues. Germline lookup yields CDR1 MGHRA and CDR2 YSYEKL. V lost 0 bases to trimming and J lost 0 bases, with 6 bases between them. The CDR3 protein is CASSQEELAKNIQYF. The CDR3 nucleotides are TGCGCCAGCAGCCAAGAGGAATTAGCCAAAAACATTCAGTACTTC.

The chain couples TRBV12-5 to TRBJ1-2, with a possible D match to TRBD1 (6 bases). There are 15 residues in the CDR3. Germline CDR1 LGHNT, CDR2 FRNRAP. The V gene lost 2 bases and the J gene lost 3 bases, with 13 bases spanning the gap. CDR3 nucleotide sequence: TGTGCTAGTGGTTTGTGGGACACCCCTGACTATGGCTACACCTTC. This translates into CASGLWDTPDYGYTF.

This chain connects TRBV7-9 to TRBJ2-7, with D possibly TRBD2 on 7 matching bases. Per germline, CDR1 SEHNR and CDR2 FQNEAQ (reference sequence). V dropped 0 bases and J dropped 3 bases, with 12 bases sitting between them. This CDR3 has 15 amino acids. This CDR3 reads CASSLAGGPLYEQYF. DNA for the CDR3: TGTGCCAGCAGCTTAGCGGGGGGGCCCCTCTACGAGCAGTACTTC.

The chain uses TRBV7-9 and TRBJ1-6; no firm D call. V lost 5 bases and J lost 18, with 17 bases in between. From germline, CDR1 is SEHNR and CDR2 FQNEAQ (reference sequence). The CDR3 runs to 12 residues. The CDR3, as DNA: TGTGCCAGCAGCGACCAAGGGCTTTCGTCCCACTTT. It specifies CASSDQGLSSHF.

The chain uses TRBV4-2 and TRBJ2-7; maybe TRBD2 (5 bases). Germline V gene sequence: CDR1 LGHNA, CDR2 YNFKEQ. V dropped 0 bases and J dropped 7 bases, with 7 bases sitting between them. The CDR3 sequence is 12 residues long. The CDR3 DNA reads TGTGCCAGCAGCCAAGACGGGGTTGAGCAGTACTTC. Its protein product is CASSQDGVEQYF.

The chain links TRBV5-1 to TRBJ2-1; maybe TRBD1 (6 bases). The CDR3 extends over 14 amino acids. CDR1 and CDR2 (germline): SGHRS, YFSETQ. V dropped 4 bases and J dropped 2 bases, with 10 bases sitting between them. CDR3 residues: CASSLNRAYNEQFF. The CDR3 coding sequence is TGCGCCAGCAGCCTGAACAGGGCCTACAATGAGCAGTTCTTC.

The rearrangement uses TRBV7-9 and TRBJ2-5; D ambiguous. Trimming took 5 bases from V and 4 from J, leaving 8 bases between them. Germline assignment: CDR1 SEHNR and CDR2 FQNEAQ (reference sequence). This CDR3 contains 12 residues. The CDR3 loop reads CASSPLGETQYF. The CDR3 coding sequence is TGTGCCAGCAGCCCCCTAGGAGAGACCCAGTACTTC.

This clone was recorded once. The genes are TRBV27 and TRBJ2-1, with D uncertain. V lost 4 bases and J lost 4, with 8 bases in between. Per the germline V gene, CDR1 is MNHEY and CDR2 is SMNVEV (reference sequence). This CDR3 contains 13 residues. The CDR3 is CASSWTLYNEQFF. CDR3 nucleotides: TGTGCCAGCAGTTGGACCCTTTACAATGAGCAGTTCTTC.

V is TRBV5-6 and J is TRBJ2-1; the D is unclear. V shed 0 bases and J shed 4 bases, with 17 bases lying between them. In germline, CDR1 is SGHDT, CDR2 YYEEEE. The CDR3 has 17 residues. The CDR3 loop is CASSLEVGDSAYNEQFF. The CDR3 DNA reads TGTGCCAGCAGCTTGGAGGTGGGTGACTCGGCATACAATGAGCAGTTCTTC.

Points on this clone: This clone may be a read error of a much larger clone one base away. The J gene is TRBJ1-2, the V gene TRBV7-9, with 8 bases lining up with TRBD1. V was clipped by 1 base and J by 5 bases; unmatched bases: 0. The length of the CDR3 is 13 residues. In germline, CDR1 is SEHNR, CDR2 FQNEAQ (reference sequence). CDR3 residues: CASSLGTGYGYTF. CDR3 nucleotides: TGTGCCAGCAGCTTAGGGACAGGGTATGGCTACACCTTC.

Note on this clone: A read error may account for a junction end that differs from germline. V is TRBV7-9 and J is TRBJ2-1; D remains ambiguous. CDR3 size: 13 residues. Looked up from germline, CDR1 is SEHNR and CDR2 is FQNEAQ (reference sequence). CDR3 amino acids: CASSQVSGNEQFF. CDR3 nucleotide sequence: TGCGCCAGCAGCCAAGTTTCCGGAAATGAGCAGTTCTTC.

The J gene is TRBJ2-7, the V gene TRBV2; 12 nucleotides align to TRBD2. V lost 5 bases and J lost 1; bases outside the gene matches: 3. The CDR3 totals 15 residues. The germline CDR1 and CDR2 sequences are SNHLY and FYNNEI. CDR3 nucleotides: TGTGCCAGCAGTACTAGCGGGGGGCCGTCCTACGAGCAGTACTTC. As protein: CASSTSGGPSYEQYF.

As to this clone: The same CDR3 is also encoded by other DNA sequences in this sample. This chain joins TRBV13 and TRBJ2-3; D is ambiguous. Between the trimmed V and J ends, which lost 6 bases and 0 bases, there was a span of 10 bases. This CDR3 has 14 residues. Germline lookup yields CDR1 PRHDT and CDR2 FYEKMQ (reference sequence). CDR3 in amino acids: CASSLGGSTDTQYF. DNA for the CDR3: TGTGCCAGCAGTCTGGGCGGTAGCACAGATACGCAGTATTTT.

V usage is TRBV18 and J usage is TRBJ1-5, with D maybe TRBD1 (5 bases). The CDR3 is 18 amino acids. Germline CDR1 reads KGHSH; CDR2 reads LQKENI. The V end lost 4 bases, the J end lost 0 bases, and 19 bases lay between the germline ends. The CDR3 is CASSQSGPRQYSNQPQHF. In DNA form, the CDR3 reads TGTGCCAGCTCACAATCGGGACCCCGCCAGTATAGCAATCAGCCCCAGCATTTT.

The rearrangement links TRBV4-1 to TRBJ2-7; D is unclear. The germline gives CDR1 MGHRA, CDR2 YSYEKL. The CDR3 has 14 residues. V was shortened by 5 bases and J by 3 bases, with 14 bases between the two germline ends. In nucleotides, the CDR3 is TGCGCCAGCAGCGAAGGGCCCCTCAGCTACGAGCAGTACTTC. Its protein product is CASSEGPLSYEQYF.

By frequency in the sample, this clone is medium-sized. V gene TRBV7-9 combines with J gene TRBJ1-4; D may be TRBD1 (5 bases). V shed 2 bases and J shed 8 bases, with 12 bases lying between them. The CDR3 spans 14 residues. Germline CDR1 and CDR2: SEHNR and FQNEAQ (reference sequence). CDR3 nucleotides: TGTGCCAGCAGCTTATACCAGGGTCAGGAAAAACTGTTTTTT. The encoded protein is CASSLYQGQEKLFF.

The J gene is TRBJ2-5, the V gene TRBV19; no firm D call. Germline CDR1 LNHDA, CDR2 SQIVND (reference sequence). The CDR3 has 13 amino acids. V was clipped by 3 bases and J by 0 bases, with 5 bases between them. The CDR3 protein is CASSIWDQETQYF. As DNA, the CDR3 is TGTGCCAGTAGTATCTGGGACCAAGAGACCCAGTACTTC.

The chain links TRBV7-9 to TRBJ2-7, with D possibly matching TRBD2 (5 bases). In germline, CDR1 is SEHNR, CDR2 FQNEAQ (reference sequence). This CDR3 is 15 amino acids long. V lost 5 bases to trimming and J lost 3 bases, with 17 bases between them. The CDR3 sequence: CASSPREGSGYEQYF. CDR3 nucleotide sequence: TGTGCCAGCAGCCCCCGGGAAGGGTCGGGCTACGAGCAGTACTTC.

This clone was detected once. In nucleotides, the CDR3 is TGCGCCAGCAGCCAAGAGCAGGGGTCCTCGGGCGGCTACACCTTC. Encoded protein: CASSQEQGSSGGYTF. This rearrangement joins TRBV4-1 to TRBJ1-2; weak D call: TRBD1 (6 bases). This CDR3 comprises 15 residues. The V end lost 0 bases, the J end lost 8 bases, and 16 bases lay between the germline ends. CDR1 and CDR2 from the germline V gene are MGHRA and YSYEKL.

In regard to this clone: Mismatch with germline at one junction end may stem from a read error. The gene calls are TRBV9 and TRBJ1-1, with 7 bases lining up with TRBD1. Germline V gives CDR1 SGDLS, CDR2 YYNGEE. There are 12 residues in the CDR3. The CDR3 sequence: CASSARDSETFF. CDR3 sequence (DNA): TGTGCCAGCAGCGCCCGGGACAGTGAAACTTTCTTT.

The rearrangement joins TRBV9 to TRBJ2-7; TRBD2 agrees at 7 bases. Germline-derived CDR1 and CDR2 are SGDLS and YYNGEE. Germline trimming cut 3 bases from V and 6 bases from J; bases unmatched to any gene: 6. The CDR3 loop spans 13 amino acids. CDR3 sequence reads: CASSDGLVAEQYF. CDR3 nucleotide sequence: TGTGCCAGCAGCGACGGACTAGTCGCCGAGCAGTACTTC.

The CDR3 DNA reads TGCAGCGTGGGACTAGCGGGGAAGACGGACGAGCAGTTCTTC. Amino acid sequence: CSVGLAGKTDEQFF. This chain uses TRBV29-1 with TRBJ2-1; 13 positions agree with TRBD2. Germline V gene data show CDR1 as SQVTM and CDR2 as ANQGSEA. V lost 6 bases, J lost 10 bases, and 9 bases stayed unmatched. CDR3 length equals 14 residues.

The chain carries TRBV19 and TRBJ2-1, with D hard to call. This CDR3 spans 12 amino acids. V dropped 3 bases and J dropped 8 bases, with 8 bases sitting between them. Germline assignment: CDR1 LNHDA and CDR2 SQIVND (reference sequence). This CDR3 is CASSIVRHEQFF. DNA for the CDR3: TGTGCCAGTAGTATTGTGAGGCATGAGCAGTTCTTC.